This entry features one TCR beta chain sequence. The target antigen is unknown. The assay was immunoSEQ multiplex PCR, and TCRdb's table has in-frame clones only and misses some. This table holds around 50,000 clones, 65% to 80% found once. The sample originates from a study of a mutant IDH1 vaccine in newly diagnosed glioma. The V segment lost 6 bases and the J segment 5 bases; nucleotides outside the gene matches: 4. There are 13 residues in the CDR3. The germline V gene has CDR1 LGHNT and CDR2 FRNRAP. Stated time point: week 35, safety follow-up. What each vaccine dose contained was 300 ug of mutant IDH1 20-mer peptide, accompanied by topical imiquimod.

This receptor was obtained from a man aged 40-49 years with glioma. This specimen was PBMCs, taken from a glioma patient whose treatment included an IDH1 peptide vaccine. The J gene is TRBJ2-7, the V gene TRBV12-5; TRBD1 agrees at 10 bases. CDR3 protein: CASGTGGINEQYF. CDR3 nucleotide sequence: TGTGCTAGTGGGACAGGGGGCATCAACGAGCAGTACTTC.